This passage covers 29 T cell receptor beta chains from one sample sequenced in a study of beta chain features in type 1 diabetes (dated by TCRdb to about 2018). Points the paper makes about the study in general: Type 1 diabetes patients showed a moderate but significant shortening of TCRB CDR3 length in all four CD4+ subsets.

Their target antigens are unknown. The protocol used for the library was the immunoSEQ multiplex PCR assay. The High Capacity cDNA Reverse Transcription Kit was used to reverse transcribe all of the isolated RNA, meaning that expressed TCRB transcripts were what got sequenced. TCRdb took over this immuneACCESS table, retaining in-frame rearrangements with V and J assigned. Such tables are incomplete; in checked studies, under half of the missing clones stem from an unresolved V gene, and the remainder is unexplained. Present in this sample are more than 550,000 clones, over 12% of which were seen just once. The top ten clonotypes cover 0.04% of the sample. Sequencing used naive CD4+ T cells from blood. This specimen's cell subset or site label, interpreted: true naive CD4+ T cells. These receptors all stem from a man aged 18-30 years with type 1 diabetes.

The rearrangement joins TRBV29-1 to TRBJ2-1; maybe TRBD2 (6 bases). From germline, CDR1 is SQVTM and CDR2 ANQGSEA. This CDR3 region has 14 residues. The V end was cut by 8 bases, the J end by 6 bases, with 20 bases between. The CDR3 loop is CSYTGSRLVNEQFF. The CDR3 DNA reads TGCAGCTACACCGGCAGTCGACTAGTCAATGAGCAGTTCTTC.

CDR3 protein: CASSSQQGQTEAFF. The DNA for the CDR3 is TGTGCCAGCAGCTCGCAACAGGGTCAAACTGAAGCTTTCTTT. The chain combines TRBV7-2 with TRBJ1-1, with a possible D match to TRBD1 (6 bases). The CDR3 has 14 amino acids. V was clipped by 4 bases and J by 5 bases, with 14 bases between them. Germline-derived CDR1 and CDR2 are SGHTA and FQGNSA.

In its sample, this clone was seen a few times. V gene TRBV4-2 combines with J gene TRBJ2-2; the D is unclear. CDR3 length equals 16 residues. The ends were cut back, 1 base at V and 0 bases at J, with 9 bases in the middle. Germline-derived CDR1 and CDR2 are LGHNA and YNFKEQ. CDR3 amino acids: CASSQGYSPNTGELFF. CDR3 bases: TGTGCCAGCAGCCAAGGATACAGTCCGAACACCGGGGAGCTGTTTTTT.

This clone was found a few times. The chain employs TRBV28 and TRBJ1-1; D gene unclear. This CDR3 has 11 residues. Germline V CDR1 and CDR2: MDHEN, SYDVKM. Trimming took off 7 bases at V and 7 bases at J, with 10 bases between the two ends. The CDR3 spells CASKSRLEAFF. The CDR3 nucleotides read TGTGCCAGCAAGTCCCGGCTTGAAGCTTTCTTT. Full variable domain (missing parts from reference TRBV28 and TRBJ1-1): DVKVTQSSRYLVKRTGEKVFLECVQDMDHENMFWYRQDPGLGLRLIYFSYDVKMKEKGDIPEGYSVSREKKERFSLILESASTNQTSMYLCASKSRLEAFFGQGTRLTVV.

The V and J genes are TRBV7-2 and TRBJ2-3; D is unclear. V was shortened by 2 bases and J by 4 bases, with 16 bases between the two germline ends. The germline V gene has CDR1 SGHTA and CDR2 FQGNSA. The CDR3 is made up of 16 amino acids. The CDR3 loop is CASSLIGSSSADTQYF. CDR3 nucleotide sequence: TGTGCCAGCAGCTTAATAGGGTCGTCAAGCGCAGATACGCAGTATTTT. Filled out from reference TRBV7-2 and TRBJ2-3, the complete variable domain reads GAGVSQSPSNKVTEKGKDVELRCDPISGHTALYWYRQSLGQGLEFLIYFQGNSAPDKSGLPSDRFSAERTGGSVSTLTIQRTQQEDSAVYLCASSLIGSSSADTQYFGPGTRLTVL.

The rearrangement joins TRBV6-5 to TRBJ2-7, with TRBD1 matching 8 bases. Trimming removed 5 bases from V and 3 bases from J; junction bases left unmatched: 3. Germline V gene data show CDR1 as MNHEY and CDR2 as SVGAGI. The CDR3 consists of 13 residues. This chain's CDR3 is CASSRGQGYEQYF. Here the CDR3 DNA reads TGTGCCAGCAGTAGAGGACAGGGCTACGAGCAGTACTTC.

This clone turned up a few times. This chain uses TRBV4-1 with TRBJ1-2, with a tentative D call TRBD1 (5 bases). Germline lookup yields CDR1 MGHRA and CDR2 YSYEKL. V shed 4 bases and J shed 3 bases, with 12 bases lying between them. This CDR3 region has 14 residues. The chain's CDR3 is CASSRLGGDYGYTF. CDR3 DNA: TGCGCCAGCAGCCGCCTTGGGGGAGACTATGGCTACACCTTC.

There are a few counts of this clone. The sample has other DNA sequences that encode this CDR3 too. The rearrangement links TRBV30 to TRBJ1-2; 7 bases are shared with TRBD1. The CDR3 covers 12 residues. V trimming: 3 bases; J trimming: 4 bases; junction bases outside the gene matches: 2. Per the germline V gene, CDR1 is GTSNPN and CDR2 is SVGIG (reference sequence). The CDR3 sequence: CAWRGDSYGYTF. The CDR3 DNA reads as TGTGCCTGGAGGGGGGACAGCTATGGCTACACCTTC.

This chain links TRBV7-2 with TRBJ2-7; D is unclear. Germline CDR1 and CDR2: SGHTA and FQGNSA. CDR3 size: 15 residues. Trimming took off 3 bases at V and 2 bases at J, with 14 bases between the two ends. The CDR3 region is CASSLLPTLTYEQYF. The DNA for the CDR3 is TGTGCCAGCAGCTTGTTACCGACTCTCACCTACGAGCAGTACTTC.

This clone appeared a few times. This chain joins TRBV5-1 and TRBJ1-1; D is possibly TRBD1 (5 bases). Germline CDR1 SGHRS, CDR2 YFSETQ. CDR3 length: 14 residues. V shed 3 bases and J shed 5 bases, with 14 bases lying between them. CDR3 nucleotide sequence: TGCGCCAGCAGCTGGGACCGCGGGCTAACTGAAGCTTTCTTT. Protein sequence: CASSWDRGLTEAFF.

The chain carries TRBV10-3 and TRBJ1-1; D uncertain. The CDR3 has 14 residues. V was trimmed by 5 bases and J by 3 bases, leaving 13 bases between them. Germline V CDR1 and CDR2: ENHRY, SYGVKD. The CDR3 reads CAISYVAEDTEAFF. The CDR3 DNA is TGTGCCATCAGTTACGTGGCGGAGGACACTGAAGCTTTCTTT.

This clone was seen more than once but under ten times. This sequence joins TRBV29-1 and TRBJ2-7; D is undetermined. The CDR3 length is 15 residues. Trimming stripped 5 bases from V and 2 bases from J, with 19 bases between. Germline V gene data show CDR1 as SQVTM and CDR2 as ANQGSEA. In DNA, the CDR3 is TGCAGCGTTAGATTGACGGCTAAGTCCCCCTACGAGCAGTACTTC. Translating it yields CSVRLTAKSPYEQYF.

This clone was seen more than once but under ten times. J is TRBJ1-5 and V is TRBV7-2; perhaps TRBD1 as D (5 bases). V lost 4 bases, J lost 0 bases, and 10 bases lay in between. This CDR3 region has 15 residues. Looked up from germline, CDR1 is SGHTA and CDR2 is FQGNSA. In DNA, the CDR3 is TGTGCCAGCAGCTCCGGGGACGCTAGCAATCAGCCCCAGCATTTT. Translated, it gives CASSSGDASNQPQHF.

CDR3 nucleotides: TGTGCCAGCAGCTTGGCAGTAGTCTCTTTGAGGAATGAGCAGTTCTTC. Amino acids: CASSLAVVSLRNEQFF. The chain carries TRBV5-4 and TRBJ2-1, with D hard to call. CDR3 length equals 16 residues. The germline V gene encodes CDR1 SGHNT and CDR2 YYREEE (reference sequence). V gave up 0 bases and J gave up 7 bases, with 17 bases separating them.

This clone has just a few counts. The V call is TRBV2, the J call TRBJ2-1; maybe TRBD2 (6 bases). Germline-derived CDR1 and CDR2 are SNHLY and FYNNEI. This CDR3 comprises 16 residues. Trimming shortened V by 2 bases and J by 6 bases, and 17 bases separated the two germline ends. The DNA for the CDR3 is TGTGCCAGCAGTGAACACGGGGGAAACACGGTCAATGAGCAGTTCTTC. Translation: CASSEHGGNTVNEQFF.

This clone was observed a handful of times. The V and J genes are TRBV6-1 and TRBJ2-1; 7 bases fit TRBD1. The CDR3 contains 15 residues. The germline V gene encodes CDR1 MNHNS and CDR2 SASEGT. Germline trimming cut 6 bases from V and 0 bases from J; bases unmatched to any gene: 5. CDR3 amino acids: CASSAGTVSYNEQFF. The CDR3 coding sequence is TGTGCCAGCAGCGCTGGGACAGTCTCCTACAATGAGCAGTTCTTC.

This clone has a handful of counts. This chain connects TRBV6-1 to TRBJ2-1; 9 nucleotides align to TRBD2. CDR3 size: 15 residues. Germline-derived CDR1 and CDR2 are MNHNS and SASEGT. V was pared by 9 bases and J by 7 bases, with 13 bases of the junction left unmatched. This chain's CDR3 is CASIGGTSILNEQFF. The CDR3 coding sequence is TGTGCCAGTATAGGAGGGACTAGCATACTTAATGAGCAGTTCTTC.

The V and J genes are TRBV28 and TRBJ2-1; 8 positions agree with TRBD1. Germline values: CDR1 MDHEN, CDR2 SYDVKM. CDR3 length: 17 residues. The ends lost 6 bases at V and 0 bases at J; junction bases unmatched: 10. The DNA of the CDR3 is TGTGCCAGCAGACCCGGACAGGGAAGGAGCTCCTACAATGAGCAGTTCTTC. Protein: CASRPGQGRSSYNEQFF.

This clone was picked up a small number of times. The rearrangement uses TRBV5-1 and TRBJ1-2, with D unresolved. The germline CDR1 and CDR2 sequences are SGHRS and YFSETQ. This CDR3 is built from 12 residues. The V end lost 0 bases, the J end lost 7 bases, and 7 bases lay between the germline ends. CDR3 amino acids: CASSLEGSGYTF. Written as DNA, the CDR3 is TGCGCCAGCAGCTTGGAGGGATCTGGCTACACCTTC.

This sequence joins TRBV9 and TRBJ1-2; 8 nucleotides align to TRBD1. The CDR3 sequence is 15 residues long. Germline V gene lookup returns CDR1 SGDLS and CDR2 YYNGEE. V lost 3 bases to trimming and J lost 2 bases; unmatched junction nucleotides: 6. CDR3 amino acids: CASSAQGAVNYGYTF. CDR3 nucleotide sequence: TGTGCCAGCAGCGCCCAGGGGGCTGTCAACTATGGCTACACCTTC.

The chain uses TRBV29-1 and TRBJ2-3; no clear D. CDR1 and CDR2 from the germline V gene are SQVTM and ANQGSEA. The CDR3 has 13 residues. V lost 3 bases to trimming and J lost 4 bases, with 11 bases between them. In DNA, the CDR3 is TGCAGCGTTGAGTTGGCAGGTCCAGATACGCAGTATTTT. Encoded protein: CSVELAGPDTQYF.

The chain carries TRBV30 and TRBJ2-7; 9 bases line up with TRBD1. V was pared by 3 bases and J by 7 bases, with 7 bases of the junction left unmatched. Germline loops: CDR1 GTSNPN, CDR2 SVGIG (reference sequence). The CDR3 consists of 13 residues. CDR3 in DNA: TGTGCCTGGAGCCGGGACAGGGTGGGTGAGCAGTACTTC. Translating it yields CAWSRDRVGEQYF.

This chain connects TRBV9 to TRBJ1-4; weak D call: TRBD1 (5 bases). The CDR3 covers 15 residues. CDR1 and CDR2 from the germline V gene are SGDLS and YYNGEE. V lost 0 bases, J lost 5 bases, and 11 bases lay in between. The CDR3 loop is CASSVGFGHNEKLFF. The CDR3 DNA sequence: TGTGCCAGCAGCGTAGGTTTTGGACACAATGAAAAACTGTTTTTT.

As DNA, the CDR3 is TGTGCCAGCAGCCAACGACCAATCTTACCTGGACACGATTCGAGGGGGGCCAACGTCCTGACTTTC. Protein: CASSQRPILPGHDSRGANVLTF. This chain uses TRBV14 with TRBJ2-6, with a tentative D call TRBD1 (5 bases). Germline-derived CDR1 and CDR2 are SGHDN and FVKESK. V was trimmed by 2 bases and J by 4 bases, leaving 30 bases between them. There are 22 residues in the CDR3. The whole variable domain, filled in from reference TRBV14 and TRBJ2-6, reads EAGVTQFPSHSVIEKGQTVTLRCDPISGHDNLYWYRRVMGKEIKFLLHFVKESKQDESGMPNNRFLAERTGGTYSTLKVQPAELEDSGVYFCASSQRPILPGHDSRGANVLTFGAGSRLTVL.

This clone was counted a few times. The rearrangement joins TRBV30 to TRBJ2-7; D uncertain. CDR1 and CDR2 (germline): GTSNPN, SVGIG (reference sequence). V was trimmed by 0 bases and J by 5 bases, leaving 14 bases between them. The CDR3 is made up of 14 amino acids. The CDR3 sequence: CAWSVRSGWNEQYF. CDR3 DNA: TGTGCCTGGAGTGTACGGTCAGGTTGGAACGAGCAGTACTTC.

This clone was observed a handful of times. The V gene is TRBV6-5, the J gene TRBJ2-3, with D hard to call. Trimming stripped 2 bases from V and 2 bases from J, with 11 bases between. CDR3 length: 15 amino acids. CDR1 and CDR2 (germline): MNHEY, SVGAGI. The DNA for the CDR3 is TGTGCCAGCAGTTACATGAGAGGAGACACAGATACGCAGTATTTT. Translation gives CASSYMRGDTDTQYF.

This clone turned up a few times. The CDR3 nucleotides are TGTGCCAGCAGTGACGGGGTGGGGGAAAAACTGTTTTTT. It yields the protein CASSDGVGEKLFF. This sequence joins TRBV25-1 and TRBJ1-4, with D unclear. CDR3 length equals 13 residues. Looked up from germline, CDR1 is MGHDK and CDR2 is SYGVNS. The V gene lost 3 bases and the J gene lost 8 bases, with 10 bases spanning the gap.

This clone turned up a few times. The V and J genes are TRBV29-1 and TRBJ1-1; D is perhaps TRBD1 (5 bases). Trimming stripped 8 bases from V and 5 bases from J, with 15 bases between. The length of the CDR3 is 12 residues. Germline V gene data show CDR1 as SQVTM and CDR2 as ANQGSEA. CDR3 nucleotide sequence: TGCAGCTCTTCGCAGGGTGAGACTGAAGCTTTCTTT. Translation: CSSSQGETEAFF. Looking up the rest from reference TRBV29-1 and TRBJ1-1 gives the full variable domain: SAVISQKPSRDICQRGTSLTIQCQVDSQVTMMFWYRQQPGQSLTLIATANQGSEATYESGFVIDKFPISRPNLTFSTLTVSNMSPEDSSIYLCSSSQGETEAFFGQGTRLTVV.

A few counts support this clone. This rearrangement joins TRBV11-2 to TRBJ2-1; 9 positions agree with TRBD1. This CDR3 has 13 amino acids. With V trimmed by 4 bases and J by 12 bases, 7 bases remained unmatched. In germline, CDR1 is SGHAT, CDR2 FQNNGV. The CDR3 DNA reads TGTGCCAGCAGCTCGGGACAGGGAAGGTCGCAGTTCTTC. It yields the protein CASSSGQGRSQFF.